This T cell receptor beta chain appears in the sequencing data of a study of CD8+ T cells in alopecia areata (dated by TCRdb to the late 2010s). With regard to the full study: In both human patients and the C3H/HeJ mouse model, the study applied high-throughput TCRbeta sequencing to look at T cell clonal expansion in alopecia areata. In humans, TCRbeta sequencing was performed on scalp tissue and on sorted CD4+ and CD8+ peripheral blood T cells from healthy controls and from patients with patchy or totalis/universalis alopecia areata. Clonality in the scalp was compared among normal scalp (n=4), patchy alopecia areata scalp (n=8), and alopecia totalis/universalis scalp (n=8). RNA was obtained with the PAXgene miRNA kit for fixed scalp, the miRNeasy kit for PBMCs, and the RNeasy kit for mouse skin. immunoSEQ multiplex PCR using 35 Vbeta forward primers and 13 Jbeta reverse primers was used to amplify TCRbeta CDR3 regions.

About this clone itself: It has no known antigen specificity. No per-base quality is available; no much larger clone lies one base away.

PBMCs were isolated by density centrifugation and stained for CD3, CD4 and CD8, after which CD4+ and CD8+ T cells were sorted on a FACSAria. Unaffected controls provided scalp biopsies and blood samples. The investigation overall reported the following: Shared TCR sequences between patients were less evident than in mice, which may be partly attributable to HLA diversity in the patient population. Compared with normal scalp, lesional scalp had higher clonality and more expanded CD8+ clones, particularly in alopecia totalis/universalis, a pattern that suggests antigenic drive. Unlike mouse skin, which is dominated by gammadelta T cells, normal human skin has resident alphabeta T cells that are also sequenced, and this complicates analysis of the scalp TCR repertoire.

Library prep was done by the immunoSEQ multiplex PCR assay. To provide template for TCR sequencing, every sample had RNA extracted and reverse transcribed into cDNA. First-strand cDNA was synthesized using SuperScript III with a 2:1 mix of oligo-dT and random hexamers. A synthetic immune receptor repertoire was used to assess amplification bias, and residual bias was removed computationally. For the original study's pipeline: Raw reads were preprocessed for error removal, and CDR3 was defined according to IMGT conventions as running from the conserved cysteine to phenylalanine. Clonality was calculated as 1 minus Shannon entropy normalized by log2 of the number of productive unique TCRs. Whether scalp clones were CD4 or CD8 was inferred by matching scalp TCRbeta sequences against CD4 and CD8 repertoires sorted from blood. TCRdb took this table from immuneACCESS and kept in-frame rearrangements with V and J called. Such tables lack part of the clones; where checked against another copy, unresolved V genes explain under half of the gap, and the rest is unexplained. V and J calls and clone size are copied from that table; D and trimming were computed from the DNA. The sample table holds 110,000 or so clones, of which roughly 66% were seen once. Of the sample, 2.5% to 3% is held by the ten largest clones.

CDR1 and CDR2 (MNHEY, SVGAGI) derive from the germline V gene. The CDR3 holds 15 amino acids from the cysteine to the phenylalanine. Just the 45-base CDR3 DNA is kept, in frame starting at base 1. V gives up 2 bases and J gives up 1 base, and the segment between their germline ends measures 9 bases. Input material: CD4+ T cells sorted from blood. The V gene is TRBV6-5 and the J gene is TRBJ1-3, and TRBD1 may be the D gene, going by 5 matching bases. The receptor comes from a human donor in good health. The DNA sequence reads TGTGCCAGCAGTTACGAAGGGGATTCTGGAAACACCATATATTTT. Translated, it reads CASSYEGDSGNTIYF.